This TCR beta chain was identified during a study of T cell repertoires in cytomegalovirus infection. Study overall: Public TCR beta signatures were indicative of both CMV infection and a matching HLA type. Study outcomes and limitations: Clonotypes of TCR beta that were HLA-C-restricted and CMV-specific dominated the ex vivo response. CMV carriers having the relevant HLA were flagged by cumulative public TCR beta family frequency.

On this clonotype itself: Its cognate antigen is unknown.

The CDR3 consists of 13 residues. Germline V gene sequence: CDR1 SEHNR, CDR2 FQNEAQ (reference sequence). The V and J ends lost 1 base and 5 bases respectively, with 9 bases between them. TCRdb processed the reads anew with MiXCR; each CDR3 protein has one entry. The sample yields about 680,000 distinct CDR3 sequences, about 24% seen once. The V call is TRBV7-9, the J call TRBJ2-7; maybe TRBD1 (5 bases). The TCR sequence derives from a human donor in good health (CMV status not recorded). Some clones in this sample may be carry-over from other donors' samples. Sequencing was performed on CD8+ T cells from PBMCs. CDR3 coding DNA: TGTGCCAGCAGCTTAGGTCCAGGGAACGAGCAGTACTTC. Its protein is CASSLGPGNEQYF. Using reference TRBV7-9 and TRBJ2-7 for the parts outside the CDR3, the full variable domain is DTGVSQNPRHKITKRGQNVTFRCDPISEHNRLYWYRQTLGQGPEFLTYFQNEAQLEKSRLLSDRFSAERPKGSFSTLEIQRTEQGDSAMYLCASSLGPGNEQYFGPGTRLTVT.